This T cell receptor (beta chain) originates from a study of blood T cell repertoires in COVID-19. Study-wide background: The origin of the acute and convalescent COVID-19 samples was the United States, Italy and Spain. T cells, B-cell-depleted T cells, or PBMCs supplied cDNA or gDNA.

In the authors' methods: How many nucleated cells were present was estimated from reference gene primer amplification. This table comes from immunoSEQ multiplex PCR, and its TCRdb copy is limited to in-frame clones, with some not included. The V and J calls and clone size were taken over from that table, and D and trimming were inferred from the DNA. Of roughly 150,000 clones listed, 88% are singletons. This clone was counted between two and nine times. This CDR3 contains 14 residues. The V and J ends lost 3 bases and 8 bases, in that order; junction bases with no gene match: 7. Germline V gene data show CDR1 as MNHEY and CDR2 as SMNVEV (reference sequence).

V and J are TRBV27 and TRBJ2-7; TRBD1 aligns across 10 bases. The sample was peripheral blood. This sequence originates from a man in his fifties who had recovered from COVID-19. The CDR3 loop is CASSFPGTGDKQYF. The DNA of the CDR3 is TGTGCCAGCAGTTTCCCCGGGACAGGGGACAAGCAGTACTTC.